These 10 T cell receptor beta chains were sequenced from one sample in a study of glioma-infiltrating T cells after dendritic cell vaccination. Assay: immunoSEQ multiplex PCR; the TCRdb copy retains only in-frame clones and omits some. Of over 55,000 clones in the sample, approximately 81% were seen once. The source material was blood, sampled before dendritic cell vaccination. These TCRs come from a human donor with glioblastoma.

The CDR3 is CASSRSGFGGDETQYF. As DNA, the CDR3 is TGTGCCAGCAGCCGGAGTGGGTTCGGGGGGGACGAGACCCAGTACTTC. The chain links TRBV4-2 to TRBJ2-5; 8 bases map to TRBD2. This CDR3 is 16 amino acids long. The junction had 12 bases not matched to a gene; V was cut back by 4 bases and J by 5 bases. CDR1 and CDR2 (germline): LGHNA, YNFKEQ.

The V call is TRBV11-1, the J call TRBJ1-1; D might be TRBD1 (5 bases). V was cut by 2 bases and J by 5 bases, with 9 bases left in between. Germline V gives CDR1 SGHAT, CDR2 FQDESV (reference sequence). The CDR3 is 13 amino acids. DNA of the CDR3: TGTGCCAGCAGCTTAATCCGGGGGACTGAAGCTTTCTTT. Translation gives CASSLIRGTEAFF.

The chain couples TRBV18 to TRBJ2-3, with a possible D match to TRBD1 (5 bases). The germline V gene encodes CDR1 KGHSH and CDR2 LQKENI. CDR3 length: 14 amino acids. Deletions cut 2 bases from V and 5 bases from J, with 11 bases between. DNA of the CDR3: TGTGCCAGCTCACCAGTTGGGGCGAGAGATACGCAGTATTTT. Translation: CASSPVGARDTQYF.

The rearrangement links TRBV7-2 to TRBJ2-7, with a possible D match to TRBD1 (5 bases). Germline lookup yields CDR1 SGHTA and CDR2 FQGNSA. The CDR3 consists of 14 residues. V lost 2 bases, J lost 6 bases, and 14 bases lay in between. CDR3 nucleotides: TGTGCCAGCAGCTTATCTGTCAGGGTTAGCGAGCAGTACTTC. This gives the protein CASSLSVRVSEQYF.

CDR3 sequence (DNA): TGTGCCACGAGACAGATTACCCACACCCTCTCTGGGGCCAACGTCCTGACTTTC. It translates to CATRQITHTLSGANVLTF. The rearrangement uses TRBV15 and TRBJ2-6; D is possibly TRBD1 (5 bases). There are 18 residues in the CDR3. V was pared by 9 bases and J by 0 bases, with 21 bases between. The germline gives CDR1 LNHNV, CDR2 YYDKDF (reference sequence). The full variable domain, rest sourced from reference TRBV15 and TRBJ2-6, is DAMVIQNPRYQVTQFGKPVTLSCSQTLNHNVMYWYQQKSSQAPKLLFHYYDKDFNNEADTPDNFQSRRPNTSFCFLDIRSPGLGDTAMYLCATRQITHTLSGANVLTFGAGSRLTVL.

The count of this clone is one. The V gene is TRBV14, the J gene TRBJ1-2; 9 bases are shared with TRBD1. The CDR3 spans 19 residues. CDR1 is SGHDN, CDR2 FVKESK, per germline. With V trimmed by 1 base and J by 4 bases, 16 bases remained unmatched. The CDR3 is CASSQGGGTESGQGYGYTF. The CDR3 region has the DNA TGTGCCAGCAGCCAAGGTGGTGGGACTGAATCGGGACAGGGCTATGGCTACACCTTC.

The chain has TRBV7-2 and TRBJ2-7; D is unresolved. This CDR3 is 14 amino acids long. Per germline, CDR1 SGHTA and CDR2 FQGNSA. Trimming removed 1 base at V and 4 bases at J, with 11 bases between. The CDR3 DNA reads TGTGCCAGCAGCTTAGGCGGAGAAAATTACGAGCAGTACTTC. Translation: CASSLGGENYEQYF. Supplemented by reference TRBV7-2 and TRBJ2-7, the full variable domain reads GAGVSQSPSNKVTEKGKDVELRCDPISGHTALYWYRQSLGQGLEFLIYFQGNSAPDKSGLPSDRFSAERTGGSVSTLTIQRTQQEDSAVYLCASSLGGENYEQYFGPGTRLTVT.

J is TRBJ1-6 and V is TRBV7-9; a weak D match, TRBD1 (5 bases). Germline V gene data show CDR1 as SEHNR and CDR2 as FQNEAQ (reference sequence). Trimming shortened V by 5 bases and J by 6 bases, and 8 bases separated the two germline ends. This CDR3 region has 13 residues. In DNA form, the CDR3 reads TGTGCCAGCAGCCAAGACAGTAATTCACCCCTCCACTTT. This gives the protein CASSQDSNSPLHF.

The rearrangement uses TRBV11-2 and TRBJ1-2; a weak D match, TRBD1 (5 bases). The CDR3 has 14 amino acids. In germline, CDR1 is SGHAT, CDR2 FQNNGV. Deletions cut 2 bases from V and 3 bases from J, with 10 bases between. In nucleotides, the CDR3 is TGTGCCAGCAGCTTATCCAGGGTGGACTATGGCTACACCTTC. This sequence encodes CASSLSRVDYGYTF.

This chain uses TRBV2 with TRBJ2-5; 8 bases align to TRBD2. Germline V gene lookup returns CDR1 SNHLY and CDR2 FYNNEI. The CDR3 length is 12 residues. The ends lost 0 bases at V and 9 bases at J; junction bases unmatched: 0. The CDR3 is CASSEAGRAQYF. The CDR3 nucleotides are TGTGCCAGCAGTGAAGCCGGGAGGGCCCAGTACTTC.